Listed below are T cell receptor beta chains from one sample, sequenced in a study of low-dose radiotherapy and immunotherapy resistance in tumors. TCRdb reprocessed the reads via MiXCR and lists one record per CDR3 protein. This table has roughly 100,000 distinct CDR3 sequences, more than 20% appearing once. Sequences were derived from PBMCs, sampled after low-dose radiotherapy plus immunotherapy. The origin of the receptors is a female donor with ovarian cancer. Both conserved end residues are part of each CDR3. D genes are given only for firm matches. For some rows the clone size is stated as once, few or many, or as a class when expanded; others skip it.

CDR3nt,CDR3aa,v_gene,abundance,j_gene,d_gene
TGCGCCAGCAGCCAAAAATTAGGGTATGGCTACACCTTC,CASSQKLGYGYTF,TRBV4-3,-,TRBJ1-2,-
TGCGCCAGGAGTCTTTCGGGGGCTTCATGGAATTCACCCCTCCACTTT,CARSLSGASWNSPLHF,TRBV5-1,-,TRBJ1-6,-
TGTGCCACCGGTAGTTGGGGCAATCAGCCCCAGCATTTT,CATGSWGNQPQHF,TRBV2,many,TRBJ1-5,-
TGCGCCAGCAGCTCCTCCCCCGGAGGTCCGAGCTCCTATAATTCACCCCTCCACTTT,CASSSSPGGPSSYNSPLHF,TRBV5-1,-,TRBJ1-6,-
TGTGCCAGTAGTCCTAGCGGGAGATCTGCAGATACGCAGTATTTT,CASSPSGRSADTQYF,TRBV19,many,TRBJ2-3,TRBD2
TGTGCCAGCAGCACTACAGGGACAGGTACTAACTATGGCTACACCTTC,CASSTTGTGTNYGYTF,TRBV7-9,many,TRBJ1-2,TRBD1
TGCGCCAGCAGCCTTACCGGGACAGGGGCTTACACAGATACGCAGTATTTT,CASSLTGTGAYTDTQYF,TRBV4-1,many,TRBJ2-3,TRBD1
TGCGCCAGCAGCCAAGATTTCGAGACAGGGGGTGAAAAACTGTTTTTT,CASSQDFETGGEKLFF,TRBV4-1,many,TRBJ1-4,TRBD1
TGTGCCAGCAGTTTAGGCGGGGTTAATTCACCCCTCCACTTT,CASSLGGVNSPLHF,TRBV28,many,TRBJ1-6,-
TGTGCCAGCAACCCAGGAAACTCTGGATACACCATATATTTT,CASNPGNSGYTIYF,TRBV12-3/TRBV12-4,-,TRBJ1-3,-
TGTGCCAGCAGTTTTCGTAGGGACCAGCCCCAGCATTTT,CASSFRRDQPQHF,TRBV12-3/TRBV12-4,-,TRBJ1-5,-
TGCGCCAGCAGCGTACTGGAGCAGGCCGGTGAGCAGTTCTTC,CASSVLEQAGEQFF,TRBV5-1,-,TRBJ2-1,-